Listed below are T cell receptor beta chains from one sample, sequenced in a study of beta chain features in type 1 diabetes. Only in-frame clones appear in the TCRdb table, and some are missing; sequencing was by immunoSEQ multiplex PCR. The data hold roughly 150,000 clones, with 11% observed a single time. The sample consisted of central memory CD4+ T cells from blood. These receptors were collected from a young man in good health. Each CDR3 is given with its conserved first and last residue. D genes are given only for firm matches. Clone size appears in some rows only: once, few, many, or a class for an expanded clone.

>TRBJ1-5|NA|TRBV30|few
CAWSGGRVNQPQHF
TGTGCCTGGAGTGGCGGACGGGTCAATCAGCCCCAGCATTTT
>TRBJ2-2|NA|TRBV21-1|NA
CASRLAGGPGELFF
TGTGCCAGCAGACTAGCGGGAGGGCCCGGGGAGCTGTTTTTT
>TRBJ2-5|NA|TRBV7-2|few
CASSRRRGDVRETQYF
TGTGCCAGCAGCCGCCGAAGGGGCGACGTCCGGGAGACCCAGTACTTC
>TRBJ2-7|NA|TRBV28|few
CASSLGTPYEQYF
TGTGCCAGCAGTTTAGGGACTCCATACGAGCAGTACTTC
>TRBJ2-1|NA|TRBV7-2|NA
CASSLGGYEQFF
TGTGCCAGCAGCTTAGGTGGCTATGAGCAGTTCTTC
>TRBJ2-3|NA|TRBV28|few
CASSFRAGHRDTQYF
TGTGCCAGCAGTTTTCGGGCGGGACATCGAGATACGCAGTATTTT
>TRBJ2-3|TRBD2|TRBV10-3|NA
CAINAQGGRESRDTQYF
TGTGCCATCAATGCCCAAGGTGGGCGGGAGAGTCGGGATACGCAGTATTTT
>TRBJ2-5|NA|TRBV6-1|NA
CASSESPGRGETQYF
TGTGCCAGCAGTGAATCCCCGGGACGGGGAGAGACCCAGTACTTC
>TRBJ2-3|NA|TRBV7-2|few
CASRLGHTDTQYF
TGTGCCAGCCGCTTAGGACACACAGATACGCAGTATTTT
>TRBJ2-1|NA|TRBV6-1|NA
CASSERYNEQFF
TGTGCCAGCAGTGAAAGATACAATGAGCAGTTCTTC
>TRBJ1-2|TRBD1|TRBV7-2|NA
CASSFRQGDGYTF
TGTGCCAGCAGCTTCCGACAGGGCGATGGCTACACCTTC
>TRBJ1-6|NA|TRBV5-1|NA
CASSFTPGKEPLHF
TGCGCCAGCAGCTTTACTCCAGGGAAGGAACCCCTCCACTTT
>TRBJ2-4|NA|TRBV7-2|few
CASSLYVGAKNIQYF
TGTGCCAGCAGCTTATATGTGGGAGCCAAAAACATTCAGTACTTC
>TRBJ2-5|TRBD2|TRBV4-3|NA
CASNQGTSKVVETQYF
TGCGCCAGCAACCAAGGGACTAGTAAAGTTGTCGAGACCCAGTACTTC
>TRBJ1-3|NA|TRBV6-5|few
CASSRRGYGNTIYF
TGTGCCAGCAGCCGGCGGGGGTATGGAAACACCATATATTTT
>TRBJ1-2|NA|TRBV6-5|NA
CASSYQQGNYGYTF
TGTGCCAGCAGTTACCAACAAGGGAACTATGGCTACACCTTC
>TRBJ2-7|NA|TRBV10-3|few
CAIRGSRYEQYF
TGTGCCATCAGGGGCTCCCGCTACGAGCAGTACTTC
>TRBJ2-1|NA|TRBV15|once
CATSRGTGGGVHNEQFF
TGTGCCACCAGCAGAGGAACCGGAGGGGGGGTACACAATGAGCAGTTCTTC
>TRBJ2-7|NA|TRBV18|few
CASSQQQGTGNYEQYF
TGTGCCAGCTCACAACAACAGGGAACCGGAAACTACGAGCAGTACTTC
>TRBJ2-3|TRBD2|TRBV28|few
CASRKAGGGPIGDTQYF
TGTGCCAGCAGGAAGGCTGGCGGGGGGCCTATCGGAGATACGCAGTATTTT
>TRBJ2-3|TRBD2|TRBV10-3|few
CAISGLETEKEPDTQYF
TGTGCCATCAGCGGACTAGAGACCGAAAAGGAGCCAGATACGCAGTATTTT
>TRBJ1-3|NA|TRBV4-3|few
CASSQELRGDYTIYF
TGCGCCAGCAGCCAAGAATTACGGGGGGATTACACCATATATTTT
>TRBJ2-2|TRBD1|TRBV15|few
CATSIRQGRTGELFF
TGTGCCACCAGCATCCGACAGGGGAGGACCGGGGAGCTGTTTTTT
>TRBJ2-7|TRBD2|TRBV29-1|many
CSVEVSGGSVQYF
TGCAGCGTTGAAGTGAGCGGGGGGAGCGTGCAGTACTTC
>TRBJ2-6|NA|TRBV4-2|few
CASSQAVYEANVLTF
TGTGCCAGCAGCCAAGCTGTCTATGAGGCCAACGTCCTGACTTTC
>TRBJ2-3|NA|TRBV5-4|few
CASSPPGQATNTQYF
TGTGCCAGCAGCCCGCCGGGTCAGGCTACAAATACGCAGTATTTT
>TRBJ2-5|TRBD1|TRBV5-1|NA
CASSLDRGQETQYF
TGCGCCAGCAGCTTGGACAGGGGGCAAGAGACCCAGTACTTC
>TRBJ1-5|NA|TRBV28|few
CASGRDSNQPQHF
TGTGCCAGCGGCAGGGATAGCAATCAGCCCCAGCATTTT
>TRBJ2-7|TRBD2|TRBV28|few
CASSKSGSRSYEQYF
TGTGCCAGCAGCAAAAGCGGGAGTCGATCCTACGAGCAGTACTTC
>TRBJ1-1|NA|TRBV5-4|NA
CASSLEQARTEAFF
TGTGCCAGCAGCTTGGAACAGGCACGCACTGAAGCTTTCTTT
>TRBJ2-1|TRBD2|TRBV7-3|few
CASSQGGRRYNEQFF
TGTGCCAGCAGCCAGGGCGGGAGAAGGTACAATGAGCAGTTCTTC
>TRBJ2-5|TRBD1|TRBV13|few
CASRLTGTEETQYF
TGTGCCAGCAGACTAACCGGGACAGAGGAGACCCAGTACTTC
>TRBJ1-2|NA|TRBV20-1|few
CSAGWANGYTF
TGCAGTGCTGGGTGGGCTAATGGCTACACCTTC
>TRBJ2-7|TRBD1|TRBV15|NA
CATSSPRDSSYEQYF
TGTGCCACCAGCAGCCCACGGGACAGCTCCTACGAGCAGTACTTC